One and the same sample provided the 22 T cell receptor beta chains below, sequenced in a study of T-cell memory formation after mild COVID-19. TCRdb redid the calling of the 5' RACE reads with MiXCR, one entry per CDR3 protein. Here the sample spans 250,000 or so distinct CDR3 sequences, roughly 18% being singletons. The sample was PBMCs or a T cell subset sorted from them (not recorded which). These receptors were taken from a man aged 18 to 29 who had mild COVID-19 (a few samples of this study predate the infection). Cell type and time point are not known.

This chain links TRBV4-1 with TRBJ2-1; tentatively, D is TRBD2 (6 bases). The germline V gene encodes CDR1 MGHRA and CDR2 YSYEKL. The V and J ends lost 1 base and 6 bases respectively, with 10 bases between them. The CDR3 totals 14 residues. The DNA for the CDR3 is TGCGCCAGCAGCCAAGGTAGTAGCGGCAATGAGCAGTTCTTC. It specifies CASSQGSSGNEQFF.

This clonotype was picked up many times. V usage is TRBV5-1 and J usage is TRBJ2-7, with TRBD1 matching 10 bases. This CDR3 contains 13 residues. Trimming cost V 0 bases and J 6 bases; bases outside gene matches: 0. CDR1 is SGHRS, CDR2 YFSETQ, per germline. The CDR3 loop reads CASSLGDRGEQYF. The CDR3 DNA follows: TGCGCCAGCAGCTTGGGGGACAGGGGCGAGCAGTACTTC.

In this sample, this clonotype turned up a few times. The chain joins TRBV4-3 to TRBJ2-7; unclear D gene. With 0 bases removed from V and 5 bases from J, the gap between germline ends came to 11 bases. Germline V gene sequence: CDR1 LGHNA, CDR2 YSLEER. The CDR3 contains 14 residues. CDR3 sequence: CASSQDWAQDEQYF. The DNA for the CDR3 is TGCGCCAGCAGCCAAGATTGGGCCCAGGACGAGCAGTACTTC.

At least ten counts were recorded for this clonotype. This chain links TRBV11-2 with TRBJ2-3; D unclear. Trimming shortened V by 3 bases and J by 1 base, and 11 bases separated the two germline ends. The V gene's germline CDR1 is SGHAT and CDR2 FQNNGV. There are 15 residues in the CDR3. The CDR3 DNA follows: TGTGCCAGCAGCTTCCCTCTTCGTGGCACAGATACGCAGTATTTT. Residues: CASSFPLRGTDTQYF.

The CDR3 DNA reads as TGTGCCAGCAGAGACCAGGGAACCAACACCGGGGAGCTGTTTTTT. Protein product: CASRDQGTNTGELFF. The V gene is TRBV2, the J gene TRBJ2-2; D is possibly TRBD1 (5 bases). Deletions cut 6 bases from V and 2 bases from J, with 13 bases between. In germline, CDR1 is SNHLY, CDR2 FYNNEI. The CDR3 contains 15 residues.

This clonotype was detected a few times. J is TRBJ2-7 and V is TRBV20-1; 8 nucleotides match TRBD1. The length of the CDR3 is 15 residues. Germline CDR1 reads DFQATT; CDR2 reads SNEGSKA (reference sequence). The V segment lost 0 bases and the J segment 6 bases; nucleotides outside the gene matches: 10. CDR3 sequence (DNA): TGCAGTGCTAGAGATCGTTCGGGACAGGCCGCCGAGCAGTACTTC. Protein sequence: CSARDRSGQAAEQYF.

This clonotype was counted between two and nine times. V and J are TRBV20-1 and TRBJ2-7; D unclear. The CDR3 totals 14 residues. Trimming took off 3 bases at V and 0 bases at J, with 12 bases between the two ends. Germline values: CDR1 DFQATT, CDR2 SNEGSKA (reference sequence). The CDR3 nucleotides are TGCAGTGCTAGTAAGACGGAGCTCTCCTACGAGCAGTACGTC. It translates to CSASKTELSYEQYV.

The chain has TRBV14 and TRBJ2-1; 9 bases are shared with TRBD2. Per the germline V gene, CDR1 is SGHDN and CDR2 is FVKESK. The CDR3 loop spans 14 amino acids. V was clipped by 2 bases and J by 9 bases; unmatched bases: 5. CDR3 loop: CASSQPGLASEQFF. The CDR3 DNA reads TGTGCCAGCAGCCAACCGGGACTAGCTTCTGAGCAGTTCTTC.

This clonotype was recorded a few times. The V call is TRBV7-6, the J call TRBJ2-1, with TRBD2 as a possible D gene (6 bases). CDR3 size: 14 residues. Germline-derived CDR1 and CDR2 are SGHVS and FNYEAQ. V was cut by 4 bases and J by 1 base, with 8 bases left in between. The CDR3 DNA reads TGTGCCAGCAGCTCGCGGGGATCCTACAATGAGCAGTTCTTC. Amino acids: CASSSRGSYNEQFF.

Comment on this clonotype: At one end, the junction sequence differs from germline, possibly due to a read error. The genes are TRBV4-2 and TRBJ2-3; D might be TRBD2 (6 bases). Per the germline V gene, CDR1 is LGHNA and CDR2 is YNFKEQ. The CDR3 totals 13 residues. The CDR3 DNA is TGTGCCAGCTGCCAAGATGCGGCGGGAACGCAGTATTTT. Protein: CASCQDAAGTQYF.

The V call is TRBV5-1, the J call TRBJ2-1, with TRBD2 matching over 7 bases. The trim removed 0 bases at V and 8 bases at J, leaving 5 bases unmatched. Germline V gene sequence: CDR1 SGHRS, CDR2 YFSETQ. The CDR3 covers 14 residues. The CDR3: CASSLDGGGDEQFF. As DNA, the CDR3 is TGCGCCAGCAGCTTGGACGGGGGAGGGGATGAGCAGTTCTTC. Full variable domain (missing parts from reference TRBV5-1 and TRBJ2-1): KAGVTQTPRYLIKTRGQQVTLSCSPISGHRSVSWYQQTPGQGLQFLFEYFSETQRNKGNFPGRFSGRQFSNSRSEMNVSTLELGDSALYLCASSLDGGGDEQFFGPGTRLTVL.

The genes are TRBV6-2 or TRBV6-3 and TRBJ1-6, with a weak D call TRBD1 (5 bases). V lost 6 bases to trimming and J lost 6 bases, with 12 bases between them. CDR3 length: 14 residues. CDR1 and CDR2 (germline): MNHEY, SVGEGT. As DNA, the CDR3 is TGTGCCAGCAGACTACAGGTCCCTAATTCACCCCTCCACTTT. Its protein product is CASRLQVPNSPLHF.

The table lists this clonotype with a few counts. J is TRBJ1-1 and V is TRBV15, with 7 bases aligning to TRBD1. The CDR3 is 14 residues long. The V gene's germline CDR1 is LNHNV and CDR2 YYDKDF (reference sequence). V lost 6 bases and J lost 6; bases outside the gene matches: 10. CDR3 bases: TGTGCCACCAGAAGCGGCCGACAGGGTGCTGAAGCTTTCTTT. Translation gives CATRSGRQGAEAFF. The variable domain in full, completed from reference TRBV15 and TRBJ1-1, reads DAMVIQNPRYQVTQFGKPVTLSCSQTLNHNVMYWYQQKSSQAPKLLFHYYDKDFNNEADTPDNFQSRRPNTSFCFLDIRSPGLGDTAMYLCATRSGRQGAEAFFGQGTRLTVV.

This chain links TRBV4-2 with TRBJ2-3; maybe TRBD2 (5 bases). V lost 4 bases, J lost 0 bases, and 14 bases lay in between. The CDR3 runs to 16 residues. CDR1 LGHNA and CDR2 YNFKEQ come from the germline V gene. As DNA, the CDR3 is TGTGCCAGCAGCCCACGGGATTTTACTAGCACAGATACGCAGTATTTT. The encoded protein is CASSPRDFTSTDTQYF.

This clonotype turned up a few times. V is TRBV5-1 and J is TRBJ2-2; tentatively, D is TRBD1 (6 bases). With 1 base removed from V and 1 base from J, the gap between germline ends came to 8 bases. The CDR3 sequence is 15 residues long. Germline values: CDR1 SGHRS, CDR2 YFSETQ. The CDR3 sequence is CASSLQGRNTGELFF. For the CDR3, the DNA is TGCGCCAGCAGCTTGCAGGGGCGGAACACCGGGGAGCTGTTTTTT.

This clonotype was observed a handful of times. The chain uses TRBV11-3 and TRBJ2-3; either TRBD1 or TRBD2 may fit D (7 bases each). This CDR3 contains 16 residues. V was clipped by 2 bases and J by 2 bases, with 14 bases between them. Germline values: CDR1 SGHNT, CDR2 YENEEA. The CDR3 loop reads CASSLRQGGPTDTQYF. The CDR3 DNA sequence: TGTGCCAGCAGCTTAAGACAGGGAGGGCCCACAGATACGCAGTATTTT.

The chain couples TRBV4-2 to TRBJ2-3, with D perhaps matching TRBD2 (6 bases). The V gene lost 4 bases and the J gene lost 2 bases, with 22 bases spanning the gap. This CDR3 is built from 18 residues. Germline V CDR1 and CDR2: LGHNA, YNFKEQ. CDR3 in amino acids: CASSRYSKGGTITDTQYF. The CDR3 DNA sequence: TGTGCCAGCAGCCGCTACTCAAAGGGCGGGACCATCACAGATACGCAGTATTTT.

This chain connects TRBV27 to TRBJ2-2; no definite D call. This CDR3 is built from 12 residues. Trimming removed 3 bases from V and 7 bases from J, with 6 bases in between. Germline V gives CDR1 MNHEY, CDR2 SMNVEV (reference sequence). The DNA of the CDR3 is TGTGCCAGCAGTTTTGACGGCGGGGAGCTGTTTTTT. It is translated as CASSFDGGELFF.

The chain combines TRBV5-1 with TRBJ2-7; 12 nucleotides line up with TRBD2. CDR3 length: 15 residues. The J segment lost 5 bases and the V segment lost 0 bases, leaving 3 bases of the junction unmatched. Germline V gene lookup returns CDR1 SGHRS and CDR2 YFSETQ. The CDR3, as DNA: TGCGCCAGCAGCTTGGCAGGACTAGCGGGGAACGAGCAGTACTTC. Translated: CASSLAGLAGNEQYF.

CDR3 DNA sequence: TGTGCCAGCAGCCAACCACAGGGGTCACCCCTCCACTTT. This codes for CASSQPQGSPLHF. J is TRBJ1-6 and V is TRBV4-2; TRBD1 matches 7 bases. Germline CDR1 is LGHNA and CDR2 is YNFKEQ. Trimming took 2 bases from V and 10 from J; bases not matched to a gene: 2. This CDR3 has 13 residues.

The chain couples TRBV5-1 to TRBJ1-1, with a possible D match to TRBD1 (5 bases). Looked up from germline, CDR1 is SGHRS and CDR2 is YFSETQ. The CDR3 totals 15 residues. V was cut by 4 bases and J by 2 bases, with 15 bases left in between. The CDR3 sequence is CASSLGRTSNTEAFF. The DNA for the CDR3 is TGCGCCAGCAGCCTCGGGAGGACAAGCAACACTGAAGCTTTCTTT.

V and J are TRBV7-8 and TRBJ2-7; D possibly matches TRBD1 or TRBD2 (6 bases each). Germline CDR1 SGHVS, CDR2 FQNEAQ. Between the trimmed V and J ends, which lost 8 bases and 0 bases, there was a span of 11 bases. The CDR3 loop spans 13 amino acids. CDR3 DNA: TGTGCCAGCTCGGGGGACATCTCCTACGAGCAGTACTTC. It translates to CASSGDISYEQYF.